The 8 T cell receptor beta chains below all came from one sample that was sequenced in a study of CXCR3-negative and CXCR3-positive naive CD8 T cells. General study findings and limits: TRB CDR3s were more hydrophobic in CXCR3-positive than in CXCR3-negative naive cells.

Their antigens are not known. Through 5' RACE with UMI labels, the TRB cDNA libraries were prepared. TCRdb reprocessed the 5' RACE reads and reports one entry per CDR3 protein, with no DNA. The sample table sets out some 150,000 distinct CDR3 sequences. Sequencing was carried out using naive CXCR3+ CD8+ T cells from blood. Subset denoted: CD45RO-CCR7+CD27+CD95- naive CD8+ T cells expressing CXCR3 (TNR3+). The receptors originated from a human donor in good health. Some clones in this sample may be carry-over from other donors' samples.

This chain links TRBV7-9 with TRBJ1-5; TCRdb returns TRBD1, unconfirmable since there is no DNA. In germline, CDR1 is SEHNR, CDR2 FQNEAQ (reference sequence). This CDR3 has 14 amino acids. This CDR3 is CASSPGTAAWPQHF.

This sequence joins TRBV20-1 and TRBJ1-2. The CDR3 contains 16 residues. The germline V gene has CDR1 DFQATT and CDR2 SNEGSKA (reference sequence). The CDR3 here is CSARDSPGPEGYGYTF.

V usage is TRBV6-5 and J usage is TRBJ1-1. Per germline, CDR1 MNHEY and CDR2 SVGAGI. This CDR3 has 16 amino acids. The CDR3 loop is CASSYSKRVGNTEAFF.

V usage is TRBV7-9 and J usage is TRBJ1-2; as DNA is missing, the TRBD1 call by TCRdb cannot be tested. The CDR3 consists of 16 residues. CDR1 and CDR2 from the germline V gene are SEHNR and FQNEAQ (reference sequence). CDR3 amino acids: CASGVPPELLVDGYTF. The full variable domain, rest sourced from reference TRBV7-9 and TRBJ1-2, is DTGVSQNPRHKITKRGQNVTFRCDPISEHNRLYWYRQTLGQGPEFLTYFQNEAQLEKSRLLSDRFSAERPKGSFSTLEIQRTEQGDSAMYLCASGVPPELLVDGYTFGSGTRLTVV.

The CDR3 is CASSLAAGVLANTVELFF. The chain carries TRBV7-9 and TRBJ2-2. The CDR3 is 18 amino acids. The germline V gene has CDR1 SEHNR and CDR2 FQNEAQ (reference sequence).

The chain employs TRBV12-3 or TRBV12-4 and TRBJ1-2; TCRdb indicates TRBD1, and absent DNA this call remains unverified. The CDR3 contains 12 residues. CDR3 protein: CASRTEDYGYTF.

The genes are TRBV29-1 and TRBJ2-7; with no DNA, the TCRdb D assignment of TRBD2 cannot be verified. Per the germline V gene, CDR1 is SQVTM and CDR2 is ANQGSEA. The CDR3 loop spans 12 amino acids. CDR3: CSVNGEAYEQYF.

The chain recombines TRBV7-9 with TRBJ2-1; TCRdb outputs TRBD1, but without DNA this stays unchecked. Looked up from germline, CDR1 is SEHNR and CDR2 is FQNEAQ (reference sequence). The CDR3 spans 16 residues. CDR3: CASSFSPGQANNEQFF.